The 26 T cell receptor beta chains listed next were all sequenced from one sample in a study of response to subunit inactivated influenza vaccine. TCRdb recomputed calls from the RT-PCR reads with MiXCR, one row per CDR3 protein. Altogether more than 250,000 distinct CDR3 sequences are present, 20% to 25% being singletons, with the ten largest covering 10%. The input for sequencing was PBMCs from blood, taken less than 22 months after vaccination. These TCRs come from a man aged 50 to 75 who received an inactivated influenza vaccine.

This sequence joins TRBV5-4 and TRBJ2-3, with TRBD1 matching over 7 bases. V was clipped by 5 bases and J by 0 bases; unmatched bases: 12. CDR3 length equals 17 residues. Germline lookup yields CDR1 SGHNT and CDR2 YYREEE (reference sequence). CDR3 sequence (DNA): TGTGCCAGCAGACCGGGGACAGACCATTTTAGCACAGATACGCAGTATTTT. This translates into CASRPGTDHFSTDTQYF.

This rearrangement joins TRBV20-1 to TRBJ2-1, with TRBD1 as a possible D gene (5 bases). Germline loops: CDR1 DFQATT, CDR2 SNEGSKA (reference sequence). The CDR3 spans 14 residues. With 1 base removed from V and 9 bases from J, the gap between germline ends came to 16 bases. CDR3 sequence: CSARGTPATGEQFF. The CDR3 coding sequence is TGCAGTGCTAGAGGGACACCCGCTACGGGTGAGCAGTTCTTC.

V and J are TRBV6-1 and TRBJ1-1, with TRBD1 matching 8 bases. The ends lost 6 bases at V and 1 base at J; junction bases unmatched: 7. This CDR3 contains 15 residues. The germline CDR1 and CDR2 sequences are MNHNS and SASEGT. The CDR3 is CASRKNRGTNTEAFF. Here the CDR3 DNA reads TGTGCCAGCAGAAAAAACAGGGGGACGAACACTGAAGCTTTCTTT.

The chain couples TRBV6-6 to TRBJ2-3; maybe TRBD2 (5 bases). Germline V lookup: CDR1 MNHNY, CDR2 SVGAGI (reference sequence). CDR3 length equals 13 residues. V shed 9 bases and J shed 6 bases, with 16 bases lying between them. CDR3 loop: CASRQEAADTQYF. The CDR3 nucleotides read TGTGCCAGTAGGCAGGAGGCAGCGGATACGCAGTATTTT.

This clonotype was counted between two and nine times. The chain uses TRBV6-1 and TRBJ1-5; no firm D call. V was cut by 8 bases and J by 5 bases, with 13 bases left in between. The CDR3 has 13 amino acids. Germline-derived CDR1 and CDR2 are MNHNS and SASEGT. The CDR3, as DNA: TGTGCCAGCGCGCGGACCGAATATCAGCCCCAGCATTTT. Residues: CASARTEYQPQHF.

V and J are TRBV29-1 and TRBJ1-1, with D maybe TRBD1 (5 bases). Trimming cost V 4 bases and J 4 bases, with 7 bases left between them. Germline loops: CDR1 SQVTM, CDR2 ANQGSEA. The CDR3 covers 11 residues. CDR3 in DNA: TGCAGCGTTGTAGGGGCCACTGAAGCTTTCTTT. Protein sequence: CSVVGATEAFF. Full variable domain (remainder filled in from reference TRBV29-1 and TRBJ1-1): SAVISQKPSRDICQRGTSLTIQCQVDSQVTMMFWYRQQPGQSLTLIATANQGSEATYESGFVIDKFPISRPNLTFSTLTVSNMSPEDSSIYLCSVVGATEAFFGQGTRLTVV.

This chain's CDR3 is CASSLQGARGYEQYF. CDR3 coding DNA: TGTGCCAGCAGCTTACAAGGGGCGCGAGGCTACGAGCAGTACTTC. This chain connects TRBV7-2 to TRBJ2-7; tentative D call: TRBD1 (5 bases). Between the trimmed V and J ends, which lost 2 bases and 3 bases, there was a span of 14 bases. CDR1 is SGHTA, CDR2 FQGNSA, per germline. This CDR3 has 15 amino acids. Combining the CDR3 with reference TRBV7-2 and TRBJ2-7 gives the whole variable domain GAGVSQSPSNKVTEKGKDVELRCDPISGHTALYWYRQSLGQGLEFLIYFQGNSAPDKSGLPSDRFSAERTGGSVSTLTIQRTQQEDSAVYLCASSLQGARGYEQYFGPGTRLTVT.

This clonotype came up many times. This sequence joins TRBV3-1 and TRBJ1-4, with D possibly TRBD1 on 5 matching bases. CDR3 size: 15 residues. V dropped 4 bases and J dropped 6 bases, with 15 bases sitting between them. The V gene's germline CDR1 is LGHDT and CDR2 YNNKEL (reference sequence). The CDR3 loop reads CASSLKRSRDEKLFF. As DNA, the CDR3 is TGTGCCAGCAGCCTGAAGAGGTCCAGGGATGAAAAACTGTTTTTT.

This clonotype was recorded at least ten times. V usage is TRBV4-3 and J usage is TRBJ1-6, with D tentatively TRBD1 (5 bases). The germline V and J ends were trimmed by 0 bases and 5 bases, with 29 bases remaining between them. The CDR3 is 22 residues long. From germline, CDR1 is LGHNA and CDR2 YSLEER. CDR3 DNA sequence: TGCGCCAGCAGCCAAGATTCACCCGGCCACCAAACAGGAAAACATCATAATTCACCCCTCCACTTT. The encoded protein is CASSQDSPGHQTGKHHNSPLHF.

This clonotype was detected many times. V and J are TRBV27 and TRBJ2-5; D possibly corresponds to TRBD1 (6 bases). This CDR3 is built from 15 residues. V lost 4 bases and J 7 bases, leaving 19 bases between the germline ends. Germline V gene sequence: CDR1 MNHEY, CDR2 SMNVEV (reference sequence). CDR3 in DNA: TGTGCCAGCAGTTCCAGGGCAGGGGTCTATGTGACCCAGTACTTC. It specifies CASSSRAGVYVTQYF.

The chain links TRBV6-2 or TRBV6-3 to TRBJ1-5, with D perhaps TRBD1 (6 bases). This CDR3 has 17 residues. Germline V gene data show CDR1 as MNHEY and CDR2 as SVGEGT. Trimming took off 2 bases at V and 3 bases at J, with 17 bases between the two ends. The CDR3 region is CASSYTGWGPFNQPQHF. The CDR3 nucleotides read TGTGCCAGCAGTTACACTGGGTGGGGGCCCTTCAATCAGCCCCAGCATTTT.

V is TRBV6-2 or TRBV6-3 and J is TRBJ1-2; TRBD1 matches 7 bases. The CDR3 covers 14 residues. Germline CDR1 reads MNHEY; CDR2 reads SVGEGT. Trimming at V came to 5 bases and at J to 3 bases, leaving 6 bases not matched to a gene. The CDR3 nucleotides read TGTGCCAGCAGTCTGGACAGGAGCCACTATGGCTACACCTTC. This sequence encodes CASSLDRSHYGYTF.

The genes are TRBV29-1 and TRBJ2-4; 8 bases match TRBD2. The CDR3 contains 16 residues. Germline values: CDR1 SQVTM, CDR2 ANQGSEA. Germline trimming cut 1 base from V and 6 bases from J; bases unmatched to any gene: 11. CDR3 protein: CSVEGGAGDGGNIQYF. For the CDR3, the DNA is TGCAGCGTTGAAGGAGGAGCGGGAGATGGAGGAAACATTCAGTACTTC. The complete variable domain, with remaining parts taken from reference TRBV29-1 and TRBJ2-4, reads SAVISQKPSRDICQRGTSLTIQCQVDSQVTMMFWYRQQPGQSLTLIATANQGSEATYESGFVIDKFPISRPNLTFSTLTVSNMSPEDSSIYLCSVEGGAGDGGNIQYFGAGTRLSVL.

At least ten counts were recorded for this clonotype. V gene TRBV2 combines with J gene TRBJ1-6, with D possibly matching TRBD1 (5 bases). Germline loops: CDR1 SNHLY, CDR2 FYNNEI. This CDR3 spans 13 amino acids. V dropped 7 bases and J dropped 10 bases, with 14 bases sitting between them. CDR3 in DNA: TGTGCCAGCATGACAGTTAAGGAGTCACCCCTCCACTTT. It translates to CASMTVKESPLHF.

This clonotype appeared a few times. The chain carries TRBV9 and TRBJ1-4, with D uncertain. CDR3 length: 13 residues. Germline V gene sequence: CDR1 SGDLS, CDR2 YYNGEE. With 6 bases removed from V and 14 bases from J, the gap between germline ends came to 20 bases. CDR3 DNA: TGTGCCAGCAAGCGCCGACTCGAGGTAAATCTGTTTTTT. Protein: CASKRRLEVNLFF. The entire variable domain, with the rest obtained from reference TRBV9 and TRBJ1-4, is as follows: DSGVTQTPKHLITATGQRVTLRCSPRSGDLSVYWYQQSLDQGLQFLIQYYNGEERAKGNILERFSAQQFPDLHSELNLSSLELGDSALYFCASKRRLEVNLFFGSGTQLSVL.

This clonotype came up many times. The chain links TRBV12-2 to TRBJ1-6; the table's D gene call, TRBD1, was not cross checked with the DNA. TRBV12-2 is an annotated pseudogene. This CDR3 has 14 residues. CDR3 residues: CASRFTGATSPLHF. In DNA form, the CDR3 reads TGTGCAAGTCGCTTTACAGGGGCAACCTCACCCCTCCACTTT.

This clonotype was found a few times. The chain recombines TRBV3-1 with TRBJ2-5; 11 nucleotides agree with TRBD2. V dropped 4 bases and J dropped 5; count of bases not matched to a gene: 9. This CDR3 contains 16 residues. Germline V gene data show CDR1 as LGHDT and CDR2 as YNNKEL (reference sequence). CDR3 protein: CASSRPGLAVVETQYF. For the CDR3, the DNA is TGTGCCAGCAGCCGACCGGGACTAGCGGTCGTCGAGACCCAGTACTTC.

The chain recombines TRBV5-1 with TRBJ2-6; D possibly matches TRBD1 or TRBD2 (6 bases each). This CDR3 contains 15 residues. Trimming pared 4 bases from V and 2 bases from J, leaving 10 bases between. Germline CDR1 is SGHRS and CDR2 is YFSETQ. The CDR3 spells CASSPGAAGANVLTF. CDR3 nucleotide sequence: TGCGCCAGCAGCCCGGGGGCGGCTGGGGCCAACGTCCTGACTTTC.

This clonotype was seen ten or more times. The chain carries TRBV11-2 and TRBJ2-2, with 8 bases that match TRBD1. The V gene's germline CDR1 is SGHAT and CDR2 FQNNGV. V dropped 5 bases and J dropped 5; count of bases not matched to a gene: 10. This CDR3 contains 16 residues. CDR3 in DNA: TGTGCCAGCAGCATAAGACAGGGGTTGGGTACCGGGGAGCTGTTTTTT. It is translated as CASSIRQGLGTGELFF.

The chain combines TRBV25-1 with TRBJ1-1; D is unclear. The ends were cut back, 2 bases at V and 0 bases at J, with 7 bases in the middle. This CDR3 contains 14 residues. Germline CDR1 and CDR2: MGHDK and SYGVNS. CDR3: CASSEGGMNTEAFF. In DNA form, the CDR3 reads TGTGCCAGCAGTGAAGGCGGAATGAACACTGAAGCTTTCTTT.

This clonotype was counted between two and nine times. The rearrangement uses TRBV13 and TRBJ2-7; 11 bases are shared with TRBD2. The germline V gene has CDR1 PRHDT and CDR2 FYEKMQ (reference sequence). The CDR3 is 16 amino acids. The junction had 6 bases not matched to a gene; V was cut back by 5 bases and J by 0 bases. This chain's CDR3 is CASSPIAGGPSYEQYF. CDR3 sequence (DNA): TGTGCCAGCAGCCCAATAGCGGGAGGGCCCTCCTACGAGCAGTACTTC.

J is TRBJ1-5 and V is TRBV2; D possibly corresponds to TRBD1 (5 bases). Per the germline V gene, CDR1 is SNHLY and CDR2 is FYNNEI. This CDR3 has 15 amino acids. The germline V and J ends were trimmed by 2 bases and 1 base, with 9 bases remaining between them. CDR3 DNA: TGTGCCAGCAGTGAACTGGGGGTGAGCAATCAGCCCCAGCATTTT. Its translation: CASSELGVSNQPQHF. Full variable domain (rest looked up from reference TRBV2 and TRBJ1-5): EPEVTQTPSHQVTQMGQEVILRCVPISNHLYFYWYRQILGQKVEFLVSFYNNEISEKSEIFDDQFSVERPDGSNFTLKIRSTKLEDSAMYFCASSELGVSNQPQHFGDGTRLSIL.

The V and J genes are TRBV5-1 and TRBJ2-7, with 8 positions matching TRBD2. The length of the CDR3 is 14 residues. V gave up 7 bases and J gave up 6 bases; unmatched junction bases: 12. CDR1 SGHRS and CDR2 YFSETQ come from the germline V gene. The CDR3 sequence: CASQTSGSYGEQYF. The CDR3 DNA reads as TGCGCCAGCCAGACCAGCGGGAGCTATGGCGAGCAGTACTTC. The variable domain in full, completed from reference TRBV5-1 and TRBJ2-7, reads KAGVTQTPRYLIKTRGQQVTLSCSPISGHRSVSWYQQTPGQGLQFLFEYFSETQRNKGNFPGRFSGRQFSNSRSEMNVSTLELGDSALYLCASQTSGSYGEQYFGPGTRLTVT.

This clonotype was observed a handful of times. The chain employs TRBV28 and TRBJ1-2; D is undetermined. Trimming shortened V by 7 bases and J by 4 bases, and 16 bases separated the two germline ends. CDR1 and CDR2 (germline): MDHEN, SYDVKM. The length of the CDR3 is 14 residues. The CDR3 coding sequence is TGTGCCAGCACGGTTCACGGTATCGGCTATGGCTACACCTTC. Translated: CASTVHGIGYGYTF.

This clonotype was picked up a small number of times. The CDR3 sequence: CASSYSNRGRTQPQHF. The DNA for the CDR3 is TGTGCCAGCAGTTACTCGAACAGGGGGCGTACTCAGCCCCAGCATTTT. V gene TRBV6-2 or TRBV6-3 combines with J gene TRBJ1-5, with 9 bases aligning to TRBD1. The junction had 6 bases not matched to a gene; V was cut back by 0 bases and J by 6 bases. Germline-derived CDR1 and CDR2 are MNHEY and SVGEGT. CDR3 length equals 16 residues.

V and J are TRBV4-3 and TRBJ2-1, with 8 positions matching TRBD2. V was pared by 0 bases and J by 3 bases, with 4 bases of the junction left unmatched. This CDR3 has 16 amino acids. Per germline, CDR1 LGHNA and CDR2 YSLEER. CDR3 in DNA: TGCGCCAGCAGCCAAGATCACCTAGCGGGCTACAATGAGCAGTTCTTC. Translation: CASSQDHLAGYNEQFF.